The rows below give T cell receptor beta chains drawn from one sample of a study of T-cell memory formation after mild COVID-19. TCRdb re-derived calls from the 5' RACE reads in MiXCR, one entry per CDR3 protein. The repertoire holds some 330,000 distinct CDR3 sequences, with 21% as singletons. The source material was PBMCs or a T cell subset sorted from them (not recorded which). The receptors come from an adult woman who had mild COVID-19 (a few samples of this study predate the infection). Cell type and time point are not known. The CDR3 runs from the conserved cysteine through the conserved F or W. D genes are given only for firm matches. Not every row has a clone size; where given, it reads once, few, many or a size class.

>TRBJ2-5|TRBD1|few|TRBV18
CASSPQTGGTETQYF
TGTGCCAGCTCACCACAGACAGGGGGGACGGAGACCCAGTACTTC
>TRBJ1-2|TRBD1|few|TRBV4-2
CASSQDRQGSYGYTF
TGTGCCAGCAGCCAAGATAGACAGGGGTCCTATGGCTACACCTTC
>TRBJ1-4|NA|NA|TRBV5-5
CASSFILPANEKLFF
TGTGCCAGCAGCTTTATCTTACCTGCGAATGAAAAACTGTTTTTT
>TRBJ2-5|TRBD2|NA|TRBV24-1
CATSVLLAGSETQYF
TGTGCCACCAGTGTCCTACTAGCGGGATCCGAGACCCAGTACTTC
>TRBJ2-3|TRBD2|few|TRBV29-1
CSVEPGLGTDTQYF
TGCAGCGTAGAACCGGGACTAGGCACAGATACGCAGTATTTT
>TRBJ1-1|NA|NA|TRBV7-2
CASSLGIPNTEAFF
TGTGCCAGCAGCCTGGGGATTCCTAACACTGAAGCTTTCTTT
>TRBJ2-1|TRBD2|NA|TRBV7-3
CASSRSGDPHNEQFF
TGTGCCAGCAGCCGTAGCGGGGACCCTCACAATGAGCAGTTCTTC
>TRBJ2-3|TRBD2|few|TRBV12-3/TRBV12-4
CASSDLGSGGYTDTQYF
TGTGCCAGCAGCGATTTAGGGAGCGGGGGATACACAGATACGCAGTATTTT
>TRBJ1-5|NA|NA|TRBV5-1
CATFSGSHNQPQHF
TGCGCCACCTTCTCGGGTTCCCACAATCAGCCCCAGCATTTT
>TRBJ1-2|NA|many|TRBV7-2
CASTLSVYGARGYGYTF
TGTGCCAGCACCCTTTCGGTTTATGGGGCGCGTGGCTATGGCTACACCTTC
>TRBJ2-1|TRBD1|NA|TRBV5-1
CASSGGQGGKNEQFF
TGCGCCAGCAGCGGGGGACAGGGTGGTAAAAATGAGCAGTTCTTC
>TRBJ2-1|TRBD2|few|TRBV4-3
CASSQVAGAPYNEQFF
TGCGCCAGCAGCCAAGTAGCGGGAGCCCCCTACAATGAGCAGTTCTTC
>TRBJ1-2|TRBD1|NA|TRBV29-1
CSVRQGTGYTF
TGCAGCGTGAGACAGGGCACTGGCTACACCTTC
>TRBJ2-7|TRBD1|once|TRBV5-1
CASSLGPRDRDYEQYF
TGCGCCAGCAGCTTGGGACCCCGGGACAGGGACTACGAGCAGTACTTC
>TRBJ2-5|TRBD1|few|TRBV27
CASSPGQVYQETQYF
TGTGCCAGCAGCCCGGGACAGGTGTACCAAGAGACCCAGTACTTC
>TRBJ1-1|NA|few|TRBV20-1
CSARDTGHPATEAFF
TGCAGTGCTAGAGATACTGGCCACCCGGCCACTGAAGCTTTCTTT
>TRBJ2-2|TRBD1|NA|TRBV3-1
CASSQDPRDRGRTGELFF
TGTGCCAGCAGCCAAGATCCTCGGGACAGGGGGCGCACCGGGGAGCTGTTTTTT
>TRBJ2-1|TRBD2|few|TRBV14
CASSPLAGGERYEQFF
TGTGCCAGCAGCCCCCTAGCGGGAGGGGAGCGTTATGAGCAGTTCTTC
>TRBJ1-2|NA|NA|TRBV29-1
CSVGGGEVYGYTF
TGCAGCGTGGGGGGAGGGGAGGTCTATGGCTACACCTTC
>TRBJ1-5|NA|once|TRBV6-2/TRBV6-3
CASSYRDFNQPQHF
TGTGCCAGCAGTTACCGGGATTTTAATCAGCCCCAGCATTTT
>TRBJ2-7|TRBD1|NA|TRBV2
CASGTTGQGATEQYF
TGTGCCAGCGGGACAACGGGACAGGGGGCTACCGAGCAGTACTTC
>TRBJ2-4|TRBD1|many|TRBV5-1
CASSFDRENIQYF
TGCGCCAGCAGCTTCGACAGGGAAAACATTCAGTACTTC
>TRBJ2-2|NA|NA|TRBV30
CAWSTLRGFTGELFF
TGTGCCTGGAGTACTTTGCGTGGTTTCACCGGGGAGCTGTTTTTT
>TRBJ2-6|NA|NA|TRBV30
CAWSSSFSGANVLTF
TGTGCCTGGAGTTCCAGCTTTTCTGGGGCCAACGTCCTGACTTTC
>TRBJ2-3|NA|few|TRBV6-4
CASSVTGDTDTQYF
TGTGCCAGCAGTGTGACAGGAGACACAGATACGCAGTATTTT
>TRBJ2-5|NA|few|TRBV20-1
CSATRGETQYF
TGCAGTGCTACTAGGGGAGAGACCCAGTACTTC
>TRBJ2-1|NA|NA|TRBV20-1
CSATPNWLAKFF
TGCAGTGCTACACCCAATTGGCTAGCGAAGTTCTTC
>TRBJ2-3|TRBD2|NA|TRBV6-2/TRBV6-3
CASLAGVWGTDTQYF
TGTGCCAGCCTAGCGGGAGTATGGGGCACAGATACGCAGTATTTT
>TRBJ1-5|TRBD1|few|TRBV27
CASTLTGGANQPQHF
TGTGCCAGCACGCTAACAGGGGGCGCCAATCAGCCCCAGCATTTT
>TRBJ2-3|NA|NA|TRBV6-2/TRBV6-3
CASSRLGAITGTDTQYF
TGTGCCAGCAGTCGGCTAGGGGCCATTACCGGCACAGATACGCAGTATTTT
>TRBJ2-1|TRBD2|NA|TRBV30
CAGLLAGVSNEQFF
TGTGCCGGGTTATTAGCGGGAGTGAGCAATGAGCAGTTCTTC
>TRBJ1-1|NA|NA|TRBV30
CAWSALTGRNTEAFF
TGTGCCTGGAGTGCATTGACAGGCCGAAACACTGAAGCTTTCTTT
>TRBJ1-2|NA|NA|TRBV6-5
CASKAYVVPPDGYTF
TGTGCCAGCAAAGCGTATGTTGTCCCACCCGATGGCTACACCTTC
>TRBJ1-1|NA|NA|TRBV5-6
CASSFSSAGGTEAFF
TGTGCCAGCAGCTTTTCATCTGCGGGAGGGACTGAAGCTTTCTTT
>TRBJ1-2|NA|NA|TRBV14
CASSEGWGGYTF
TGTGCCAGCAGCGAAGGTTGGGGTGGCTACACCTTC
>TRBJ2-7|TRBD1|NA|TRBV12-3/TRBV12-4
CASRMTGNEQYF
TGTGCCAGCAGAATGACAGGGAACGAGCAGTACTTC
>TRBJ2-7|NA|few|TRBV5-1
CASSWGLADDSYEQYF
TGCGCCAGCAGCTGGGGGCTAGCGGATGATTCCTACGAGCAGTACTTC
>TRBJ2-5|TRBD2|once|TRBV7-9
CASSPGSGMKSQYF
TGTGCCAGCTCACCGGGTAGCGGGATGAAGTCCCAGTACTTC
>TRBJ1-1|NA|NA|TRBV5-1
CASSPNLGGTEAFF
TGCGCCAGCAGCCCCAATCTAGGGGGCACTGAAGCTTTCTTT
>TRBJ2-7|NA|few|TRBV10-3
CAISGGNYEQYF
TGTGCCATCAGTGGGGGAAATTACGAGCAGTACTTC
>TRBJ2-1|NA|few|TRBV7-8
CASSLVAARSYNEQFF
TGTGCCAGCAGCTTAGTTGCGGCCCGCTCCTACAATGAGCAGTTCTTC
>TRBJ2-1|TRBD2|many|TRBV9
CASSGGTSGALEQFF
TGTGCCAGCAGCGGAGGGACTAGCGGGGCACTTGAGCAGTTCTTC
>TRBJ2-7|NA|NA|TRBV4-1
CASSQDDRASYEQYF
TGCGCCAGCAGCCAAGATGATCGGGCCTCCTACGAGCAGTACTTC
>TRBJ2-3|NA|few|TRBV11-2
CASTSRQGTSTDTQYF
TGTGCCAGCACAAGCCGTCAGGGGACCTCCACAGATACGCAGTATTTT